A selection of T cell receptor beta chains follows, all from one sample in a study of cytomegalovirus exposure and HLA in healthy donors. Sequencing used immunoSEQ multiplex PCR; TCRdb keeps in-frame clones, though not all of them. The sample contains some 160,000 clones, about four fifths of which appear only once. Sequenced material: PBMCs. These receptors originate from a woman in her thirties or forties in good health and CMV-seropositive. The CDR3 runs from the conserved cysteine through the conserved F or W. D genes are given only for firm matches. Clone size is not always given. Where it is, it says once, few, many or a class for expanded clones.

D gene,J gene,clone size,V gene,CDR3 protein,CDR3 DNA
NA,TRBJ2-2,NA,TRBV29-1,CSVGSAGYTGELFF,TGCAGCGTTGGGTCGGCAGGGTACACCGGGGAGCTGTTTTTT
TRBD1,TRBJ1-2,NA,TRBV5-4,CASSLTEGGPDGYTF,TGTGCCAGCAGCCTTACGGAAGGGGGCCCCGACGGCTACACCTTC
TRBD1,TRBJ2-7,NA,TRBV30,CAWRRGQGISYEQYF,TGTGCCTGGAGGAGGGGACAGGGTATTTCCTACGAGCAGTACTTC
TRBD1,TRBJ1-1,few,TRBV7-6,CASSPRTGENTEAFF,TGTGCCAGCAGCCCGCGGACAGGAGAGAACACTGAAGCTTTCTTT
NA,TRBJ2-5,NA,TRBV6-5,CASRKELGTQYF,TGTGCCAGCAGAAAAGAACTAGGGACCCAGTACTTC
NA,TRBJ2-7,NA,TRBV5-4,CASSQWGVSYEQYF,TGTGCCAGCAGCCAATGGGGGGTGAGCTACGAGCAGTACTTC
TRBD1,TRBJ1-2,once,TRBV9,CASSLGAGGYGYTF,TGTGCCAGCAGCCTCGGCGCAGGGGGCTATGGCTACACCTTC
NA,TRBJ1-2,NA,TRBV4-3,CASSQERRPRNYGYTF,TGCGCCAGCAGCCAAGAGAGGAGGCCCCGTAACTATGGCTACACCTTC
TRBD2,TRBJ2-5,NA,TRBV7-6,CASSFEAGMYQETQYF,TGTGCCAGCAGCTTTGAAGCGGGAATGTACCAAGAGACCCAGTACTTC
NA,TRBJ1-1,few,TRBV6-5,CASSSDMNTEAFF,TGTGCCAGCAGTTCGGACATGAACACTGAAGCTTTCTTT